This T cell receptor (beta chain) was captured in a study of blood T cell repertoires in COVID-19. Sequencing used immunoSEQ multiplex PCR; TCRdb keeps in-frame clones, though not all of them. The sample carries hundreds of thousands of clones, about 87% recorded once. All recovered Cohort 3 donors got two negative PCRs, got clearance, or saw symptom resolution. This clone was picked up a small number of times. Mismatch with germline at one junction end may stem from a read error. The TCR originated in a woman aged 45-60 years who had recovered from COVID-19. Sequenced material: PBMCs or T cells enriched from blood (not recorded which).

Here the CDR3 reads CASSPEATSGSLIF. Here the CDR3 DNA reads TGTGCCAGCTCACCAGAAGCTACGAGCGGGAGCTTAATCTTC. The chain links TRBV18 to TRBJ2-1; 8 nucleotides line up with TRBD2. This CDR3 is 14 amino acids long. Germline assignment: CDR1 KGHSH and CDR2 LQKENI.